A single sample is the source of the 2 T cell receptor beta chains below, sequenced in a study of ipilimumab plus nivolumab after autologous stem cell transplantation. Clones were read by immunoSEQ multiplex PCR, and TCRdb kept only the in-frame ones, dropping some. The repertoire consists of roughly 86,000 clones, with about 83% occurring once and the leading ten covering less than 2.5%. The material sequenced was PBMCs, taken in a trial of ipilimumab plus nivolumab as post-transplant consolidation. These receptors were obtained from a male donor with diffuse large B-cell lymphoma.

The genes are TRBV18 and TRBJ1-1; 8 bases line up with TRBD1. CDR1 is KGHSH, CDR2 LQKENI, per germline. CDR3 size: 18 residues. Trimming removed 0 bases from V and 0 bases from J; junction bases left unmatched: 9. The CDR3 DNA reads TGTGCCAGCTCACCACCTGGAGCAGGGGGCGTAATGAACACTGAAGCTTTCTTT. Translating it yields CASSPPGAGGVMNTEAFF. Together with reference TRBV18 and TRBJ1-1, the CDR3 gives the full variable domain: NAGVMQNPRHLVRRRGQEARLRCSPMKGHSHVYWYRQLPEEGLKFMVYLQKENIIDESGMPKERFSAEFPKEGPSILRIQQVVRGDSAAYFCASSPPGAGGVMNTEAFFGQGTRLTVV.

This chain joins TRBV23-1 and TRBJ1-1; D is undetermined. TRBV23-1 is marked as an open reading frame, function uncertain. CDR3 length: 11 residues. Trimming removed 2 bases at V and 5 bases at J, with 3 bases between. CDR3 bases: TGCGCCAGCAGTCAAAGAACTGAAGCTTTCTTT. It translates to CASSQRTEAFF.